One and the same sample provided the 8 T cell receptor beta chains below, sequenced in a study of blood T cells in healthy people across ages. The use of a sample-barcoded 5' primer and a J-beta primer mix characterized a second PCR of roughly 6 to 12 cycles. One entry per CDR3 protein, called by TCRdb with MiXCR from the 5' RACE reads. Of roughly 800,000 distinct CDR3 sequences listed, about three fifths are singletons. Source material: blood. These receptors originate from a man aged 25-40 years in good health.

This chain connects TRBV2 to TRBJ1-5; 11 bases fit TRBD1. The junction had 4 bases not matched to a gene; V was cut back by 7 bases and J by 5 bases. Per germline, CDR1 SNHLY and CDR2 FYNNEI. This CDR3 has 14 residues. The CDR3 DNA follows: TGTGCCAGCAATAGGGACAGGGGGTATCAGCCCCAGCATTTT. This gives the protein CASNRDRGYQPQHF.

The J gene is TRBJ2-5, the V gene TRBV20-1; 8 bases map to TRBD2. CDR3 length: 17 amino acids. The ends lost 0 bases at V and 1 base at J; junction bases unmatched: 10. Germline CDR1 and CDR2: DFQATT and SNEGSKA (reference sequence). CDR3 in DNA: TGCAGTGCTAGAGATTCAAGCGGGGGACCCTCCCAAGAGACCCAGTACTTC. As protein: CSARDSSGGPSQETQYF.

This chain connects TRBV6-5 to TRBJ1-4; D remains ambiguous. V gave up 4 bases and J gave up 10 bases, with 13 bases separating them. Germline V gene data show CDR1 as MNHEY and CDR2 as SVGAGI. The CDR3 has 13 amino acids. CDR3 loop: CASSWRVSGKLFF. The DNA of the CDR3 is TGTGCCAGCAGTTGGAGGGTTAGTGGAAAACTGTTTTTT.

The V and J genes are TRBV20-1 and TRBJ2-1; the D is unclear. The length of the CDR3 is 14 residues. Germline V gene data show CDR1 as DFQATT and CDR2 as SNEGSKA (reference sequence). The germline V and J ends were trimmed by 3 bases and 6 bases, with 15 bases remaining between them. The CDR3 loop is CSARVGERGNEQFF. CDR3 DNA: TGCAGTGCTAGGGTTGGGGAAAGAGGCAATGAGCAGTTCTTC.

This clonotype came up a few times. The chain joins TRBV6-2 or TRBV6-3 to TRBJ1-5; D gene uncertain. Germline V CDR1 and CDR2: MNHEY, SVGEGT. V lost 2 bases and J lost 6, with 5 bases in between. The CDR3 consists of 12 residues. For the CDR3, the DNA is TGTGCCAGCAGTTACCCTGGTCAGCCCCAGCATTTT. Translated: CASSYPGQPQHF.

The chain carries TRBV7-2 and TRBJ2-4; no firm D call. Trimming took 4 bases from V and 9 from J, leaving 10 bases between them. CDR3 size: 12 residues. Germline CDR1 is SGHTA and CDR2 is FQGNSA. In DNA form, the CDR3 reads TGTGCCAGCAGCTCCTATCTCGGCATTCAGTACTTC. Translated, it gives CASSSYLGIQYF.

CDR3: CSAEKREVDHEQFF. CDR3 in DNA: TGCAGTGCAGAAAAGCGGGAGGTAGATCATGAGCAGTTCTTC. This chain joins TRBV20-1 and TRBJ2-1; 9 bases are shared with TRBD2. After removal of 6 bases from V and 8 bases from J, the junction contained 11 bases not matched to a gene. The CDR3 extends over 14 amino acids. Germline CDR1 DFQATT, CDR2 SNEGSKA (reference sequence).

In this sample, this clonotype turned up a few times. This sequence joins TRBV9 and TRBJ1-2; D might be TRBD1 (5 bases). Germline CDR1 reads SGDLS; CDR2 reads YYNGEE. The CDR3 sequence is 12 residues long. V was shortened by 6 bases and J by 3 bases, with 9 bases between the two germline ends. The CDR3 sequence is CASTATDYGYTF. CDR3 DNA: TGTGCCAGCACCGCGACAGACTATGGCTACACCTTC.